The 29 T cell receptor beta chains below come from one sample, sequenced in a study of patients and donors after allogeneic stem cell transplantation. MiXCR, run by TCRdb on the RT-PCR reads, gives a single entry per CDR3 protein. In the table there are about a million distinct CDR3 sequences, approximately 18% of which are singletons. The sequenced sample consisted of blood, either unsorted or a sorted T cell fraction (not recorded which). These receptors were obtained from a human donor who was either an allogeneic HSCT recipient or a stem cell or donor lymphocyte infusion donor (not recorded which). It is not recorded whose cells these are; they may come from a transplant donor.

This clonotype was detected only a few times. The chain couples TRBV29-1 to TRBJ1-2, with 7 bases matching TRBD1. Germline-derived CDR1 and CDR2 are SQVTM and ANQGSEA. V dropped 0 bases and J dropped 5; count of bases not matched to a gene: 6. The CDR3 is 14 residues long. The CDR3 DNA sequence: TGCAGCGTTGAAGATCTGGAACAGGGGTATGGCTACACCTTC. It codes for CSVEDLEQGYGYTF. Filled out from reference TRBV29-1 and TRBJ1-2, the complete variable domain reads SAVISQKPSRDICQRGTSLTIQCQVDSQVTMMFWYRQQPGQSLTLIATANQGSEATYESGFVIDKFPISRPNLTFSTLTVSNMSPEDSSIYLCSVEDLEQGYGYTFGSGTRLTVV.

The chain carries TRBV20-1 and TRBJ1-1, with TRBD1 as a possible D gene (6 bases). Trimming shortened V by 5 bases and J by 5 bases, and 9 bases separated the two germline ends. Germline CDR1 and CDR2: DFQATT and SNEGSKA (reference sequence). The CDR3 totals 11 residues. The CDR3 DNA sequence: TGCAGTGCTGCAGGGGAAACTGAAGCTTTCTTT. Its translation: CSAAGETEAFF.

The sample holds a few counts of this clonotype. The chain links TRBV5-6 to TRBJ1-2; D is undetermined. Germline V lookup: CDR1 SGHDT, CDR2 YYEEEE. The CDR3 is made up of 16 amino acids. V lost 0 bases and J lost 0, with 12 bases in between. This chain's CDR3 is CASSLGWAATNYGYTF. The CDR3, as DNA: TGTGCCAGCAGCTTGGGTTGGGCAGCTACTAACTATGGCTACACCTTC.

The table lists this clonotype with a few counts. The chain is built from TRBV7-6 and TRBJ2-1, with D possibly matching TRBD2 (6 bases). The CDR3 length is 12 residues. With 8 bases removed from V and 6 bases from J, the gap between germline ends came to 11 bases. Germline V gene sequence: CDR1 SGHVS, CDR2 FNYEAQ. CDR3 coding DNA: TGTGCCAGCGGCGGACTACTCAATGAGCAGTTCTTC. Translation gives CASGGLLNEQFF.

There are a few counts of this clonotype. The chain employs TRBV10-3 and TRBJ1-6; possible D gene TRBD1, 6 bases. The germline CDR1 and CDR2 sequences are ENHRY and SYGVKD. The CDR3 is 17 residues long. The ends were cut back, 0 bases at V and 5 bases at J, with 14 bases in the middle. CDR3 nucleotide sequence: TGTGCCATCAGTGAGTCGACGGGGGGGCAAGATAATTCACCCCTCCACTTT. It yields the protein CAISESTGGQDNSPLHF.

This chain links TRBV5-1 with TRBJ2-7; 10 bases are shared with TRBD1. CDR3 size: 15 residues. The V and J ends lost 4 bases and 7 bases, in that order; junction bases with no gene match: 11. The germline V gene has CDR1 SGHRS and CDR2 YFSETQ. The CDR3 bases are TGCGCCAGCAGCGCAGACGACAGGGGGCGTAGAGAGCAGTACTTC. It translates to CASSADDRGRREQYF.

Only a few counts were recorded for this clonotype. This rearrangement joins TRBV11-3 to TRBJ2-5; D gene ambiguous. The V end lost 4 bases, the J end lost 7 bases, and 13 bases lay between the germline ends. The CDR3 spans 13 residues. Germline V gene lookup returns CDR1 SGHNT and CDR2 YENEEA. The CDR3 DNA reads TGTGCCAGCAGCTCCAGGACCGATGGGACCCAGTACTTC. Encoded protein: CASSSRTDGTQYF.

The chain has TRBV5-8 and TRBJ2-3; D tentatively fits TRBD1 or TRBD2 (5 bases each). Trimming pared 4 bases from V and 0 bases from J, leaving 15 bases between. CDR3 size: 16 residues. Germline lookup yields CDR1 SGHTS and CDR2 YDEGEE. The CDR3 sequence is CASSLWGPGSTDTQYF. The CDR3 coding sequence is TGTGCCAGCAGCCTGTGGGGACCGGGGAGCACAGATACGCAGTATTTT.

The genes are TRBV3-1 and TRBJ1-4; 7 bases are a match to TRBD1. V was pared by 3 bases and J by 8 bases, with 9 bases of the junction left unmatched. This CDR3 is 15 amino acids long. Germline CDR1 and CDR2: LGHDT and YNNKEL (reference sequence). This CDR3 reads CASSHRRQGGEKLFF. DNA of the CDR3: TGTGCCAGCAGCCATCGGAGACAGGGTGGGGAAAAACTGTTTTTT.

This clonotype showed up many times. This rearrangement joins TRBV6-2 or TRBV6-3 to TRBJ2-3; D uncertain. CDR1 is MNHEY and CDR2 is SVGEGT in the germline V gene. Trimming took off 6 bases at V and 6 bases at J, with 10 bases between the two ends. CDR3 length: 12 amino acids. The CDR3 bases are TGTGCCAGCAGAGGCCCGGTGGATACGCAGTATTTT. This translates into CASRGPVDTQYF.

The chain has TRBV28 and TRBJ2-7; 8 bases match TRBD2. The CDR3 is 18 residues long. J was trimmed by 3 bases and V by 1 base; bases with no gene match: 14. CDR1 is MDHEN, CDR2 SYDVKM, per germline. This CDR3 reads CASSLFALVAGRNYEQYF. The CDR3 nucleotides read TGTGCCAGCAGTTTATTCGCCCTGGTAGCGGGACGGAACTACGAGCAGTACTTC.

At least ten counts were recorded for this clonotype. The CDR3 DNA follows: TGTGCCAGCAGTCCCCGGGGGGGGACGAACACCGGGGAGCTGTTTTTT. Translating gives CASSPRGGTNTGELFF. This rearrangement joins TRBV12-3 or TRBV12-4 to TRBJ2-2; 8 positions match TRBD2. The V gene end was trimmed by 5 bases and the J gene end by 0 bases; junction bases not matched to a gene: 5. This CDR3 is 16 amino acids long.

V and J are TRBV12-3 or TRBV12-4 and TRBJ1-3; D is perhaps TRBD1 (6 bases). V gave up 6 bases and J gave up 8 bases, with 17 bases separating them. This CDR3 is 14 amino acids long. The CDR3 is CASSLGRGGDTIYF. CDR3 bases: TGTGCCAGCAGCCTCGGTCGAGGGGGGGACACCATATATTTT.

V and J are TRBV7-2 and TRBJ1-2, with D possibly being TRBD1 (5 bases). The V gene's germline CDR1 is SGHTA and CDR2 FQGNSA. The CDR3 runs 15 residues. The V end was cut by 1 base, the J end by 3 bases, with 12 bases between. The CDR3 sequence is CASSLGWQGHYGYTF. DNA of the CDR3: TGTGCCAGCAGCTTAGGATGGCAGGGTCACTATGGCTACACCTTC. The variable domain in full, with the rest retrieved from reference TRBV7-2 and TRBJ1-2, is GAGVSQSPSNKVTEKGKDVELRCDPISGHTALYWYRQSLGQGLEFLIYFQGNSAPDKSGLPSDRFSAERTGGSVSTLTIQRTQQEDSAVYLCASSLGWQGHYGYTFGSGTRLTVV.

The CDR3 region is CASKKWDTTRAFF. DNA for the CDR3: TGTGCCAGCAAAAAATGGGACACCACACGAGCTTTCTTT. The chain couples TRBV27 to TRBJ1-1; D is possibly TRBD1 (6 bases). This CDR3 contains 13 residues. V shed 7 bases and J shed 10 bases, with 19 bases lying between them. Germline CDR1 and CDR2: MNHEY and SMNVEV (reference sequence).

The chain joins TRBV11-3 to TRBJ2-5; the match to TRBD2 covers 7 bases. J was trimmed by 0 bases and V by 0 bases; bases with no gene match: 4. The CDR3 covers 16 residues. Germline CDR1 reads SGHNT; CDR2 reads YENEEA. The CDR3 DNA is TGTGCCAGCAGCTTAGATCCCGGACTAGACCAAGAGACCCAGTACTTC. Its protein product is CASSLDPGLDQETQYF.

This clonotype was observed a few times. V and J are TRBV7-2 and TRBJ1-1, with 8 bases that match TRBD1. V gave up 4 bases and J gave up 4 bases; unmatched junction bases: 14. Germline assignment: CDR1 SGHTA and CDR2 FQGNSA. The CDR3 is 17 residues long. Here the CDR3 DNA reads TGTGCCAGCAGCTGGGGGACAGGTACCCTTTGGAGCACTGAAGCTTTCTTT. It encodes CASSWGTGTLWSTEAFF.

This clonotype was counted many times. The rearrangement uses TRBV29-1 and TRBJ2-7; no definite D call. Germline assignment: CDR1 SQVTM and CDR2 ANQGSEA. The CDR3 consists of 8 residues. CDR3 amino acids: CTSREQYF. CDR3 DNA sequence: TGCACCAGCCGGGAGCAGTACTTC.

The V and J genes are TRBV25-1 and TRBJ2-3; D perhaps matches TRBD2 (6 bases). Trimming cost V 3 bases and J 4 bases, with 11 bases left between them. The V gene's germline CDR1 is MGHDK and CDR2 SYGVNS. The CDR3 loop spans 14 amino acids. The CDR3 loop is CASSDTGRSDTQYF. The CDR3 bases are TGTGCCAGCAGTGACACCGGGAGATCAGATACGCAGTATTTT.

The genes are TRBV5-1 and TRBJ1-6; possibly TRBD1 for D (6 bases). The V gene lost 2 bases and the J gene lost 1 base, with 7 bases spanning the gap. Germline V lookup: CDR1 SGHRS, CDR2 YFSETQ. The CDR3 is 15 amino acids. This chain's CDR3 is CASSFRGSYNSPLHF. In DNA, the CDR3 is TGCGCCAGCAGCTTCAGGGGATCCTATAATTCACCCCTCCACTTT.

This clonotype was detected a few times. V and J are TRBV2 and TRBJ2-2; no clear D. Germline CDR1 is SNHLY and CDR2 is FYNNEI. This CDR3 comprises 13 residues. With 6 bases removed from V and 4 bases from J, the gap between germline ends came to 9 bases. In nucleotides, the CDR3 is TGTGCCAGCAGCGGCCTCGGCACCGGGGAGCTGTTTTTT. Residues: CASSGLGTGELFF.

Note on this clonotype: A read error may explain this, as a much larger clone is one base away. This chain uses TRBV7-2 with TRBJ2-1; 11 bases map to TRBD2. The CDR3 loop spans 15 amino acids. The V segment lost 5 bases and the J segment 7 bases; nucleotides outside the gene matches: 7. Germline assignment: CDR1 SGHTA and CDR2 FQGNSA. The CDR3 is CASSPSGRTRNEQFF. For the CDR3, the DNA is TGTGCCAGCAGCCCTAGCGGGAGGACCAGGAATGAGCAGTTCTTC.

The rearrangement links TRBV5-6 to TRBJ2-3; 9 bases line up with TRBD2. Germline trimming cut 2 bases from V and 4 bases from J; bases unmatched to any gene: 5. Germline CDR1 SGHDT, CDR2 YYEEEE. The CDR3 consists of 15 residues. In DNA, the CDR3 is TGTGCCAGCAGCTTTGGAGCGGGGGGTCCAGATACGCAGTATTTT. Its protein is CASSFGAGGPDTQYF.

This clonotype was detected a few times. The rearrangement joins TRBV2 to TRBJ1-1, with D perhaps TRBD1 (5 bases). This CDR3 spans 16 amino acids. Germline values: CDR1 SNHLY, CDR2 FYNNEI. V shed 4 bases and J shed 5 bases, with 20 bases lying between them. The CDR3 loop is CASSVGHPKVWTEAFF. For the CDR3, the DNA is TGTGCCAGCAGTGTAGGACACCCCAAGGTTTGGACTGAAGCTTTCTTT.

The chain recombines TRBV7-6 with TRBJ2-5; no definite D call. The ends were cut back, 2 bases at V and 5 bases at J, with 12 bases in the middle. Germline V gene data show CDR1 as SGHVS and CDR2 as FNYEAQ. This CDR3 contains 14 residues. The CDR3 nucleotides are TGTGCCAGCAGCTTAACCCCCGCCGTGGAGACCCAGTACTTC. This encodes CASSLTPAVETQYF.

The chain combines TRBV2 with TRBJ2-3, with D perhaps TRBD1 or TRBD2 (6 bases each). V was trimmed by 6 bases and J by 2 bases, leaving 9 bases between them. CDR1 is SNHLY and CDR2 is FYNNEI in the germline V gene. The CDR3 runs 13 residues. The CDR3 reads CASRRGVTDTQYF. DNA of the CDR3: TGTGCCAGCAGAAGGGGGGTCACAGATACGCAGTATTTT.

This clonotype has only a few counts. V usage is TRBV30 and J usage is TRBJ2-5; D remains ambiguous. The CDR3 is made up of 13 amino acids. In germline, CDR1 is GTSNPN, CDR2 SVGIG (reference sequence). V shed 2 bases and J shed 1 base, with 8 bases lying between them. This CDR3 reads CAWSRYLQETQYF. CDR3 coding DNA: TGTGCCTGGAGTAGATACCTCCAAGAGACCCAGTACTTC.

This clonotype turned up a few times. The chain uses TRBV3-1 and TRBJ2-1, with 9 bases identical to TRBD2. This CDR3 is built from 16 residues. V lost 1 base, J lost 5 bases, and 6 bases stayed unmatched. The germline gives CDR1 LGHDT, CDR2 YNNKEL (reference sequence). For the CDR3, the DNA is TGTGCCAGCAGCCAAGCAAGGACTAGCGAGGACAATGAGCAGTTCTTC. The encoded protein is CASSQARTSEDNEQFF.

Only a few counts were recorded for this clonotype. V is TRBV12-3 or TRBV12-4 and J is TRBJ1-1; tentative D call: TRBD1 (5 bases). CDR3 length: 14 amino acids. V was pared by 3 bases and J by 0 bases, with 8 bases between. This CDR3 is CASSFDSMNTEAFF. For the CDR3, the DNA is TGTGCCAGCAGTTTTGACAGTATGAACACTGAAGCTTTCTTT.